The rows below give T cell receptor beta chains drawn from one sample of a study of T cells in Graves' hyperthyroidism and ophthalmopathy. TCRdb analysed the multiplex PCR reads with MiXCR anew, one entry per CDR3 protein. Of nearly 600,000 distinct CDR3 sequences in the sample, around 14% were seen once. What was sequenced was blood. These receptors were obtained from a woman aged 30 to 39 with Graves' hyperthyroidism that later progressed to Graves' ophthalmopathy. CDR3s include the opening cysteine and the closing phenylalanine or tryptophan.

>TRBV2|TRBJ2-1
CASSEGLAGGRYNEQFF
>TRBV9|TRBJ1-1
CASSAQVMNTEAFF
>TRBV2|TRBJ2-1
CASNPGTGDEQFF
>TRBV19|TRBJ1-2
CASIPAETGVYGYTF
>TRBV6-6|TRBJ2-5
CASSYSASGRKETQYF
>TRBV20-1|TRBJ1-1
CSARGGAPSAGTEAFF
>TRBV15|TRBJ1-2
CATSPPNGAYGYTF
>TRBV2|TRBJ1-5
CASRVSTITGPQHF
>TRBV30|TRBJ1-4
CAARDVGGEKLLF
>TRBV4-1|TRBJ2-7
CASSQDPLTGTYEQYF
>TRBV20-1|TRBJ2-7
CSARPAGGPSEQYF
>TRBV6-1|TRBJ2-5
CASRIGYQETQYF
>TRBV12-3/TRBV12-4|TRBJ2-7
CASSWVAGESYEQYF
>TRBV19|TRBJ2-5
CASSPNQAGVGETQYF
>TRBV6-1|TRBJ1-3
CACSEAGATAGNTIYF
>TRBV6-1|TRBJ1-5
CASSPRDRGKHQPQHF
>TRBV19|TRBJ2-7
CASSIRGRADYEQYF
>TRBV5-1|TRBJ1-1
CASSLLAPMNTEAFF
>TRBV7-9|TRBJ1-5
CASSSDRVGPQHF
>TRBV4-2|TRBJ2-7
CASSQEGVSSYEQYF
>TRBV27|TRBJ2-3
CASSLSLLDTQYF
>TRBV10-3|TRBJ2-7
CALGTPSSNEQYF
>TRBV19|TRBJ1-4
CASSPRTGVTNEKLFF
>TRBV11-3|TRBJ2-7
CASSLGPREGSYEQYF
>TRBV5-4|TRBJ1-1
CASSTGTNTEAFF
>TRBV6-2/TRBV6-3|TRBJ2-7
CASSYSLLAHEQYF